This passage covers 11 T cell receptor beta chains from one sample sequenced in a study of post-analysis software for immune sequencing data. Points from the study as a whole: About five TRBV segments were more frequent in patients than controls; TRBV5-6, TRBV5-1 and TRBV20-1 belonged to this group.

Unique molecular identifiers featured in each of the TCR beta cDNA libraries. TCRdb recomputed calls from the PCR reads with MiXCR, one row per CDR3 protein. This table has about 540,000 distinct CDR3 sequences, 34% appearing once. Which antigens these TCRs recognize remains unknown. Source material: blood. The receptors derive from a girl under 18 with multiple sclerosis.

This clonotype was counted at least ten times. The chain is built from TRBV7-9 and TRBJ2-1; 10 nucleotides match TRBD2. V shed 1 base, J shed 15 bases, and the junction held 12 bases outside the gene matches. This CDR3 has 15 amino acids. Germline loops: CDR1 SEHNR, CDR2 FQNEAQ (reference sequence). The CDR3 loop reads CASSLEVLAGAGLFF. For the CDR3, the DNA is TGTGCCAGCAGCTTAGAGGTCCTAGCGGGGGCCGGCTTGTTCTTC.

The chain recombines TRBV4-2 with TRBJ2-3, with 9 bases lining up with TRBD2. The CDR3 totals 16 residues. With V trimmed by 6 bases and J by 1 base, 8 bases remained unmatched. Germline CDR1 LGHNA, CDR2 YNFKEQ. DNA for the CDR3: TGTGCCAGCAGTTCCTTTAGCGGGGGCGGCACAGATACGCAGTATTTT. Residues: CASSSFSGGGTDTQYF.

This clonotype was seen more than once but under ten times. CDR3 in DNA: TGTGCCATGGCAGAGAGCGGACAGACTAGCTACACCTTC. The encoded protein is CAMAESGQTSYTF. V and J are TRBV10-3 and TRBJ1-2; the D gene is possibly TRBD1 (6 bases). CDR1 ENHRY and CDR2 SYGVKD come from the germline V gene. V gave up 9 bases and J gave up 9 bases, with 20 bases separating them. The CDR3 contains 13 residues.

The CDR3 here is CSVEGPGNYGYTF. DNA of the CDR3: TGCAGCGTTGAAGGGCCGGGTAACTATGGCTACACCTTC. This chain joins TRBV29-1 and TRBJ1-2; the D is unclear. The germline V and J ends were trimmed by 1 base and 1 base, with 7 bases remaining between them. From germline, CDR1 is SQVTM and CDR2 ANQGSEA. CDR3 length equals 13 residues.

J is TRBJ2-1 and V is TRBV10-3; possibly TRBD1 or TRBD2 for D (5 bases each). CDR1 and CDR2 from the germline V gene are ENHRY and SYGVKD. Trimming stripped 7 bases from V and 6 bases from J, with 16 bases between. The CDR3 is 14 amino acids. CDR3 residues: CAIKGRGFGNEQFF. CDR3 sequence (DNA): TGTGCCATCAAGGGACGGGGTTTCGGCAATGAGCAGTTCTTC.

This clonotype was counted a few times. The chain combines TRBV6-1 with TRBJ2-3, with a possible D match to TRBD2 (6 bases). V lost 1 base and J lost 0, with 11 bases in between. The CDR3 is 16 residues long. Germline CDR1 is MNHNS and CDR2 is SASEGT. The CDR3 spells CASSEVGGTSTDTQYF. The CDR3 DNA reads TGTGCCAGCAGTGAAGTGGGGGGTACTAGCACAGATACGCAGTATTTT.

A note on this clonotype: One junction end disagrees with the germline gene, perhaps due to a read error. This rearrangement joins TRBV4-1 to TRBJ2-1, with TRBD1 identical over 9 bases. CDR3 length: 15 amino acids. CDR1 is MGHRA, CDR2 YSYEKL, per germline. CDR3 sequence reads: CVSSLGDRDYNEQFF. Here the CDR3 DNA reads TGCGTCAGCAGCCTCGGGGACAGGGACTACAATGAGCAGTTCTTC.

The sample holds a few counts of this clonotype. The CDR3 sequence is CASSERSGSSTDTQYF. The DNA for the CDR3 is TGTGCCAGCAGCGAGAGGTCGGGATCGAGCACAGATACGCAGTATTTT. The J gene is TRBJ2-3, the V gene TRBV6-1; D is possibly TRBD2 (5 bases). CDR3 length: 16 residues. Germline V gene data show CDR1 as MNHNS and CDR2 as SASEGT. Trimming shortened V by 6 bases and J by 0 bases, and 16 bases separated the two germline ends.

This clonotype was seen a handful of times. For the CDR3, the DNA is TGCGCCAGCAGCCAAGTCGACAGGACAAACTATGGCTACACCTTC. It codes for CASSQVDRTNYGYTF. The V and J genes are TRBV4-1 and TRBJ1-2; tentatively, D is TRBD1 (6 bases). Germline CDR1 reads MGHRA; CDR2 reads YSYEKL. V lost 1 base and J 2 bases, leaving 11 bases between the germline ends. This CDR3 is 15 amino acids long.

The chain is built from TRBV6-5 and TRBJ1-2, with TRBD1 matching over 12 bases. The ends lost 5 bases at V and 6 bases at J; junction bases unmatched: 4. The CDR3 contains 14 residues. The V gene's germline CDR1 is MNHEY and CDR2 SVGAGI. CDR3 bases: TGTGCCAGCAGTCGGGACAGGGGGCGGCATGGCTACACCTTC. Translation gives CASSRDRGRHGYTF.

To note about this clonotype: The junction does not match germline at one end; this may be a read error. The V call is TRBV6-6, the J call TRBJ2-5; D not certain. Germline CDR1 MNHNY, CDR2 SVGAGI (reference sequence). This CDR3 spans 14 amino acids. For the CDR3, the DNA is TGTGCCAGCGGTTACTCGTCGGGCCAAGAGACCCAGTACTTC. Protein: CASGYSSGQETQYF.